The following is a TCR beta chain sequence with its context. The data derive from a study of blood T cells in healthy people across ages. V shed 5 bases and J 8 bases; nucleotides not matched to a gene: 7. This CDR3 spans 14 amino acids. The V gene's germline CDR1 is SGHTA and CDR2 FQGNSA. Sample-barcoded 5' priming and a J-beta primer mix drove a second PCR of roughly 6 to 12 cycles. Each CDR3 protein gets one entry after TCRdb re-called the 5' RACE reads with MiXCR. Here the sample spans about 1.8 million distinct CDR3 sequences, around half being singletons. The TCR comes from a woman in her forties in good health. The gene calls are TRBV7-2 and TRBJ2-1; 9 nucleotides align to TRBD1. Sequenced input: blood. The CDR3 bases are TGTGCCAGCAGCATTACAGGGGGCTGGGATGAGCAGTTCTTC. Translated: CASSITGGWDEQFF.